These 14 T cell receptor beta chains share one sample of origin, sequenced in a study of breast tumors, draining lymph nodes, adjacent tissues. TCRdb re-derived calls from the multiplex PCR reads in MiXCR, one entry per CDR3 protein. The sample lists about 100,000 distinct CDR3 sequences, around 20% occurring once. Samples came from axillary lymph nodes draining the breast cancer. The sequencing sample was made of axillary lymph node tissue. The receptors derive from a female donor with breast cancer. Some clones in this sample may be carry-over from other donors' samples.

Note on this clonotype: A single base separates this from a much larger clone, so it may be a read error. CDR3 region: CASSSPQDSPHNTGELFF. The CDR3 region has the DNA TGTGCCAGCAGCTCCCCACAGGACAGTCCACATAACACCGGGGAGCTGTTTTTT. The chain couples TRBV11-2 to TRBJ2-2; D perhaps matches TRBD1 (6 bases). Trimming cost V 4 bases and J 2 bases, with 20 bases left between them. CDR1 and CDR2 (germline): SGHAT, FQNNGV. There are 18 residues in the CDR3.

V is TRBV15 and J is TRBJ2-7; 13 bases are a match to TRBD2. This CDR3 is built from 14 residues. V lost 6 bases, J lost 7 bases, and 6 bases stayed unmatched. Germline lookup yields CDR1 LNHNV and CDR2 YYDKDF (reference sequence). CDR3 nucleotide sequence: TGTGCCACCAGTACACTAGCGGGAGGGCAAGAGCAGTACTTC. Translating it yields CATSTLAGGQEQYF.

This clonotype was recorded many times. The chain employs TRBV6-1 and TRBJ1-2, with a weak D call TRBD1 (5 bases). Trimming took off 5 bases at V and 4 bases at J, with 20 bases between the two ends. Per the germline V gene, CDR1 is MNHNS and CDR2 is SASEGT. There are 16 residues in the CDR3. CDR3 sequence (DNA): TGTGCCAGCAGTCAGGACAACCGAGCAATCATCTATGGCTACACCTTC. Protein product: CASSQDNRAIIYGYTF.

This clonotype was seen at least ten times. This rearrangement joins TRBV20-1 to TRBJ2-3, with D tentatively TRBD1 (5 bases). The CDR3 length is 16 residues. The V gene's germline CDR1 is DFQATT and CDR2 SNEGSKA (reference sequence). Trimming removed 3 bases at V and 2 bases at J, with 18 bases between. The chain's CDR3 is CSASLSTVIYTDTQYF. Written as DNA, the CDR3 is TGCAGTGCTAGCCTTTCGACAGTAATCTACACAGATACGCAGTATTTT.

Many counts were recorded for this clonotype. The CDR3 bases are TGCGCCAGCAGCCAAGTATTCATTACCTCTTCACCCCTCCACTTT. Translating it yields CASSQVFITSSPLHF. This chain uses TRBV4-1 with TRBJ1-6; no clear D. V dropped 1 base and J dropped 9 bases, with 13 bases sitting between them. Germline values: CDR1 MGHRA, CDR2 YSYEKL. The CDR3 length is 15 residues.

This clonotype was seen ten or more times. This chain links TRBV5-5 with TRBJ1-5; D gene uncertain. This CDR3 has 14 residues. V was trimmed by 4 bases and J by 3 bases, leaving 11 bases between them. The germline CDR1 and CDR2 sequences are SGHKS and YYEKEE (reference sequence). CDR3 in amino acids: CASSLGSHNQPQHF. The CDR3 nucleotides are TGTGCCAGCAGCCTCGGGTCACACAATCAGCCCCAGCATTTT.

This chain joins TRBV20-1 and TRBJ2-7; 7 nucleotides agree with TRBD2. Germline trimming cut 0 bases from V and 3 bases from J; bases unmatched to any gene: 8. The CDR3 loop spans 15 amino acids. The V gene's germline CDR1 is DFQATT and CDR2 SNEGSKA (reference sequence). The CDR3: CSARDVGGSYYEQYF. The CDR3 nucleotides are TGCAGTGCTAGAGATGTAGGCGGGAGTTACTACGAGCAGTACTTC.

Comments on this clonotype: A much larger clone sits a single nucleotide away, making a read error possible. The chain joins TRBV29-1 to TRBJ1-2, with 11 bases fitting TRBD1. Germline CDR1 is SQVTM and CDR2 is ANQGSEA. The CDR3 has 13 residues. The CDR3 DNA is TGCAGCGCCGGGACAGGGGGGAAATACGGCTACCCCTTC. Its translation: CSAGTGGKYGYPF. Full variable domain (outside the CDR3, taken from reference TRBV29-1 and TRBJ1-2): SAVISQKPSRDICQRGTSLTIQCQVDSQVTMMFWYRQQPGQSLTLIATANQGSEATYESGFVIDKFPISRPNLTFSTLTVSNMSPEDSSIYLCSAGTGGKYGYPFGSGTRLTVV.

This clonotype was observed once. A much larger clone lies one base from this, so it may be a read error. The chain combines TRBV7-9 with TRBJ2-1, with 9 bases identical to TRBD2. The CDR3 covers 15 residues. V was clipped by 5 bases and J by 6 bases; unmatched bases: 8. Germline V gene sequence: CDR1 SEHNR, CDR2 FQNEAQ (reference sequence). CDR3 coding DNA: TGTGCCAGCAGCGCCGGGACTAGCACCTGCAATGAGCAGTTCTTC. Its protein is CASSAGTSTCNEQFF.

CDR3 in amino acids: CASQDSSTDTQYF. CDR3 nucleotide sequence: TGTGCCAGCCAAGACAGCAGCACAGATACGCAGTATTTT. The chain has TRBV28 and TRBJ2-3; D perhaps matches TRBD1 (5 bases). The CDR3 is made up of 13 amino acids. Germline assignment: CDR1 MDHEN and CDR2 SYDVKM. Trimming left V 8 bases short and J 0 bases short, with 9 bases between.

There are many counts of this clonotype. J is TRBJ1-5 and V is TRBV10-3, with 8 nucleotides matching TRBD1. J gave up 9 bases and V 3 bases, and 7 bases lay outside the gene matches. The CDR3 has 14 amino acids. Germline loops: CDR1 ENHRY, CDR2 SYGVKD. CDR3 sequence (DNA): TGTGCCATCAGTGAAGACAGGGGCTTGGGGCCCCAGCATTTT. Translated: CAISEDRGLGPQHF.

On this clonotype itself: The germline gene is not matched at one end of the junction; a read error may be the cause. This chain links TRBV18 with TRBJ1-5; D unresolved. CDR3 length equals 12 residues. Germline V lookup: CDR1 KGHSH, CDR2 LQKENI. The CDR3 is CASPPGSQPQHF. Written as DNA, the CDR3 is TGTGCCAGCCCACCAGGTTCCCAGCCCCAGCATTTT.

Points on this clonotype: It may be a read error: a sequence one base away is much more abundant. The genes are TRBV4-1 and TRBJ2-1, with 10 positions matching TRBD2. With V trimmed by 5 bases and J by 8 bases, 9 bases remained unmatched. Germline V gene data show CDR1 as MGHRA and CDR2 as YSYEKL. The CDR3 spans 15 residues. This CDR3 reads CASSDGLAAYDEQFF. The CDR3 nucleotides are TGCGCCAGCAGCGACGGACTAGCGGCGTACGATGAGCAGTTCTTC.

As for this clonotype: A much larger clone lies one base from this, so it may be a read error. V gene TRBV11-2 combines with J gene TRBJ2-1; TRBD2 matches 10 bases. The ends lost 2 bases at V and 8 bases at J; junction bases unmatched: 9. This CDR3 spans 16 amino acids. The V gene's germline CDR1 is SGHAT and CDR2 FQNNGV. CDR3 sequence: CASSLRLAGGGDEQFF. The CDR3 DNA reads as TGTGCCAGCAGCTTACGTTTAGCGGGAGGAGGGGATGAGCAGTTCTTC.